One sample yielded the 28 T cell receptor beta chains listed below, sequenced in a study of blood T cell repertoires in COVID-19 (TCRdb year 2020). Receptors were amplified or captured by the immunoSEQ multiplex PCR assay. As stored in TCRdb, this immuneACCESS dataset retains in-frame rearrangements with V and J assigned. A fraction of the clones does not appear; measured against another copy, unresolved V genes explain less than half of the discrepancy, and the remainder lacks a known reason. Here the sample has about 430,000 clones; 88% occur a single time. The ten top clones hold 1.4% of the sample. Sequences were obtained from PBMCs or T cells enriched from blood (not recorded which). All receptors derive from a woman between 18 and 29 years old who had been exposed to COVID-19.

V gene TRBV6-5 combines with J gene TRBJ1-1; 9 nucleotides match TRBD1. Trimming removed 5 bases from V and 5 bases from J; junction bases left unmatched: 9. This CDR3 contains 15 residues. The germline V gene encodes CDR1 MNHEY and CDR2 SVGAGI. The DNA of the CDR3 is TGTGCCAGCAGTCGGAAAACAGGGGGCTTGACTGAAGCTTTCTTT. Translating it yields CASSRKTGGLTEAFF.

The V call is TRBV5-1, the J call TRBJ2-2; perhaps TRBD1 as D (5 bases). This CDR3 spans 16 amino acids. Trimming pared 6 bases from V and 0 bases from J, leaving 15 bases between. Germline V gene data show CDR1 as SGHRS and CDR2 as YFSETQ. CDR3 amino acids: CASTLRQLSNTGELFF. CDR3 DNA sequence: TGCGCCAGCACCCTTAGACAGTTATCGAACACCGGGGAGCTGTTTTTT.

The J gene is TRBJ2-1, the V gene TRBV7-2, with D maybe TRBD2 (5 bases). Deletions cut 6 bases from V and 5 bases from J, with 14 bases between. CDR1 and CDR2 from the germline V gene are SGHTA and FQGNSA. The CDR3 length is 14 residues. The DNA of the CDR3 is TGTGCCAGCAGGACCAGCGGAATCGACAATGAGCAGTTCTTC. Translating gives CASRTSGIDNEQFF.

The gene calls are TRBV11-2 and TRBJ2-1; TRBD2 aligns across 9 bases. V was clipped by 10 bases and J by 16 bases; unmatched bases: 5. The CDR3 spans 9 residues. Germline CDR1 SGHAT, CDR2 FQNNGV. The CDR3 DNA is TGTGCCACTAGCGGGGCCCCATTCTTC. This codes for CATSGAPFF.

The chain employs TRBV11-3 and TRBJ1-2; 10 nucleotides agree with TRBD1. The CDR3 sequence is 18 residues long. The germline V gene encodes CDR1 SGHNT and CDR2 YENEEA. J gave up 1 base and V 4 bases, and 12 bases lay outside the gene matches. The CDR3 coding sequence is TGTGCCAGCAGCTCGATAGTAGAGGACAGGGGGGATAACTATGGCTACACCTTC. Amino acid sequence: CASSSIVEDRGDNYGYTF.

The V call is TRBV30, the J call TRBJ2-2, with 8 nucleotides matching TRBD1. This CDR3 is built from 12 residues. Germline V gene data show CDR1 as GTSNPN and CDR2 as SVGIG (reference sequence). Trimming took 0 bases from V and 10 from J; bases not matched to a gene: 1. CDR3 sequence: CAWSVQGEELFF. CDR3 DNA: TGTGCCTGGAGTGTACAGGGGGAGGAGCTGTTTTTT.

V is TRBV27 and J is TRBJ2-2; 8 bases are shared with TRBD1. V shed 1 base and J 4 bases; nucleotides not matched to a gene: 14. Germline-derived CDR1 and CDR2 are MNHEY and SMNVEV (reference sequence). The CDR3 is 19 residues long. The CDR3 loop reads CASSLLVAPGQDGTGELFF. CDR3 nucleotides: TGTGCCAGCAGTTTATTGGTCGCCCCGGGACAGGACGGCACCGGGGAGCTGTTTTTT.

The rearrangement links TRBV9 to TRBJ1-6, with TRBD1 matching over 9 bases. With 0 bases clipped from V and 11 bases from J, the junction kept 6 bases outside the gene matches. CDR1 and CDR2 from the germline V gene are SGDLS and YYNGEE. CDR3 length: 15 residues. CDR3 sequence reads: CASSVGGTGNTPLHF. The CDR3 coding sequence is TGTGCCAGCAGCGTAGGCGGGACAGGGAACACACCCCTCCACTTT.

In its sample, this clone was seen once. The CDR3 loop is CASSPDSTAPYEQYF. The CDR3 DNA reads as TGTGCCAGCTCACCCGATTCGACAGCCCCCTACGAGCAGTACTTC. J is TRBJ2-7 and V is TRBV18, with D possibly TRBD1 on 5 matching bases. V lost 3 bases and J 2 bases, leaving 14 bases between the germline ends. Per germline, CDR1 KGHSH and CDR2 LQKENI. The CDR3 contains 15 residues.

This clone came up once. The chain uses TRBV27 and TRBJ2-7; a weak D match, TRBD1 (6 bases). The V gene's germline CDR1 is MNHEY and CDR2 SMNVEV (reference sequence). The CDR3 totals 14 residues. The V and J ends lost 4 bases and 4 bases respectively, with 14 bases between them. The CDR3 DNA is TGTGCCAGCAGTTCAAACAGGGTATGGTACGAGCAGTACTTC. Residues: CASSSNRVWYEQYF.

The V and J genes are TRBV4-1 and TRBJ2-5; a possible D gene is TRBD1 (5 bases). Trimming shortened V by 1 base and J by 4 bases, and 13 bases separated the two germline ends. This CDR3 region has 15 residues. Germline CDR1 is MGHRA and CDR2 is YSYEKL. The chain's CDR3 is CASSQVKGKTETQYF. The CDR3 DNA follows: TGCGCCAGCAGCCAAGTAAAGGGGAAGACAGAGACCCAGTACTTC.

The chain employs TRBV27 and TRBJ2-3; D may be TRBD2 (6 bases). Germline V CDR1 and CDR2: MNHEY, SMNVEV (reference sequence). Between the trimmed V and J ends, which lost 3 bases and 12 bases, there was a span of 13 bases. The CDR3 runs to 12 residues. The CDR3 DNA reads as TGTGCCAGCAGTTTGCCCGAGGGAGGTCAGTATTTT. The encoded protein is CASSLPEGGQYF.

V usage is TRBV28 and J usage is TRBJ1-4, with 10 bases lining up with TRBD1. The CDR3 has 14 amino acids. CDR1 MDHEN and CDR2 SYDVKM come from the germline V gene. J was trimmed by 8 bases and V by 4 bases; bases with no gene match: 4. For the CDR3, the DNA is TGTGCCAGCAGTTCCGGGACAGGGGACGAAAAACTGTTTTTT. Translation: CASSSGTGDEKLFF.

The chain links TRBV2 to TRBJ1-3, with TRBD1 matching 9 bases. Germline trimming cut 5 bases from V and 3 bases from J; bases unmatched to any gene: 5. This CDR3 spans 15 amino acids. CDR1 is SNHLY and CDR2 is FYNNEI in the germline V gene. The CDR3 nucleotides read TGTGCCAGCAGTCACAGGGGGCTTGATGGAAACACCATATATTTT. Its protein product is CASSHRGLDGNTIYF. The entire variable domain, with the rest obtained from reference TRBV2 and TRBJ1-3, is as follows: EPEVTQTPSHQVTQMGQEVILRCVPISNHLYFYWYRQILGQKVEFLVSFYNNEISEKSEIFDDQFSVERPDGSNFTLKIRSTKLEDSAMYFCASSHRGLDGNTIYFGEGSWLTVV.

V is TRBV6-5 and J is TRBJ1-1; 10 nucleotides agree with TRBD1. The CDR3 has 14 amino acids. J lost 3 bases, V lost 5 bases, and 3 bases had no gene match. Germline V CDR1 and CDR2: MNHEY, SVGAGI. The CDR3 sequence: CASSRGQGYTEAFF. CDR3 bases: TGTGCCAGCAGTAGGGGACAGGGGTACACTGAAGCTTTCTTT.

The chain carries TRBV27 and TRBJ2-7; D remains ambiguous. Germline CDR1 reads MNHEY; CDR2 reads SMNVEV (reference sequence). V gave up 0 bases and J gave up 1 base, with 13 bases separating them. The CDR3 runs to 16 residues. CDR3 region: CASSLSPGAISYEQYF. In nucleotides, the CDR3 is TGTGCCAGCAGTTTATCCCCAGGCGCTATTTCCTACGAGCAGTACTTC.

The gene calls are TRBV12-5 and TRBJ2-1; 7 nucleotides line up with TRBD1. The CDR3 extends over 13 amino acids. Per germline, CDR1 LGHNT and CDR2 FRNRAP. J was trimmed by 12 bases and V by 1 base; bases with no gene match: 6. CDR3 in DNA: TGTGCTAGTGGTTTGGATCACCGGGACAGGCAGTTCTTC. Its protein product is CASGLDHRDRQFF.

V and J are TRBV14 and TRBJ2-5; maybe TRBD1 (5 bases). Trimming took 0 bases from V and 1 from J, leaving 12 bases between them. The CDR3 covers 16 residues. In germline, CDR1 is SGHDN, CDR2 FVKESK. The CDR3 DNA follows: TGTGCCAGCAGCCAAGAGGCAGGGTCGTTCCAAGAGACCCAGTACTTC. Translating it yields CASSQEAGSFQETQYF.

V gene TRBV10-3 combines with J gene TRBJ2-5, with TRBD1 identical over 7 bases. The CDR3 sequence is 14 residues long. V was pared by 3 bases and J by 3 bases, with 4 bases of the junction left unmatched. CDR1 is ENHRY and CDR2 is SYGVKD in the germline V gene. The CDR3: CAISESGTEETQYF. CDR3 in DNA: TGTGCCATCAGTGAATCCGGGACAGAAGAGACCCAGTACTTC.

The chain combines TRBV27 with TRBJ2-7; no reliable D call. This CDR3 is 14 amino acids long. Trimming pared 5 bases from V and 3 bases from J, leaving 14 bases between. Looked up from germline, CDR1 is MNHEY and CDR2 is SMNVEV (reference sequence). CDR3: CASSVSSTFYEQYF. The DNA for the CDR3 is TGTGCCAGCAGTGTCTCTAGTACATTCTACGAGCAGTACTTC.

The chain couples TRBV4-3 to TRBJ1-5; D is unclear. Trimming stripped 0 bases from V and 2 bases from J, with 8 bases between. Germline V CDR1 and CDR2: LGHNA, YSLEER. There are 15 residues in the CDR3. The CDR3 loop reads CASSQDPHGNQPQHF. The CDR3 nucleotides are TGCGCCAGCAGCCAAGATCCACACGGCAATCAGCCCCAGCATTTT.

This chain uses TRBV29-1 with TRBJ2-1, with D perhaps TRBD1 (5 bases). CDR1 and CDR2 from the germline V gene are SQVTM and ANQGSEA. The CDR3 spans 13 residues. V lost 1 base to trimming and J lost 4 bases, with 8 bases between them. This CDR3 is CSVEGQTYNEQFF. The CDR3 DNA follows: TGCAGCGTTGAAGGACAGACATACAATGAGCAGTTCTTC.

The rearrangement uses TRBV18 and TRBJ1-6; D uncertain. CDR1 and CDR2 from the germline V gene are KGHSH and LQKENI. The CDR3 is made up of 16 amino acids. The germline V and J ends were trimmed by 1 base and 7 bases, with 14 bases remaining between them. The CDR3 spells CASSPRERVPNSPLHF. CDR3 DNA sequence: TGTGCCAGCTCACCACGGGAGAGGGTTCCAAATTCACCCCTCCACTTT. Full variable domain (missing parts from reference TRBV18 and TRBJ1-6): NAGVMQNPRHLVRRRGQEARLRCSPMKGHSHVYWYRQLPEEGLKFMVYLQKENIIDESGMPKERFSAEFPKEGPSILRIQQVVRGDSAAYFCASSPRERVPNSPLHFGNGTRLTVT.

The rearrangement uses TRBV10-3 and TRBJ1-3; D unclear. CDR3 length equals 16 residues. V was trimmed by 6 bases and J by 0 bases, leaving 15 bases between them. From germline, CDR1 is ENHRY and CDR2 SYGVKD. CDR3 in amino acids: CAISDLGVHSGNTIYF. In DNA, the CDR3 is TGTGCCATCAGCGACCTCGGGGTTCACTCTGGAAACACCATATATTTT.

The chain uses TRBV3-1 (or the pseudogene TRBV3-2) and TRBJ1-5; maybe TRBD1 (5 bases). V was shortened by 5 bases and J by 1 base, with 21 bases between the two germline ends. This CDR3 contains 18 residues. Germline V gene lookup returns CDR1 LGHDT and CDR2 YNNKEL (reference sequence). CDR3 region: CASSATPAGVGSNQPQHF. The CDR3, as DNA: TGTGCCAGCAGCGCGACCCCAGCGGGGGTCGGCAGCAATCAGCCCCAGCATTTT.

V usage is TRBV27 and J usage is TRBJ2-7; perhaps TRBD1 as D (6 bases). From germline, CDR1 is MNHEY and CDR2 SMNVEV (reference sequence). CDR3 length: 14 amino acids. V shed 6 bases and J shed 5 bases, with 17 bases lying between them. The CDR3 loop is CASSPDRAEHEQYF. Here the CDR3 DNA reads TGTGCCAGCAGCCCGGACAGAGCGGAACACGAGCAGTACTTC.

DNA of the CDR3: TGCGCCAGCAGCCAAGAGGGCCCAGGGGTGAATCAGCCCCAGCATTTT. This gives the protein CASSQEGPGVNQPQHF. J is TRBJ1-5 and V is TRBV4-1; D might be TRBD1 (6 bases). The CDR3 runs to 16 residues. From germline, CDR1 is MGHRA and CDR2 YSYEKL. The V end lost 0 bases, the J end lost 4 bases, and 13 bases lay between the germline ends.

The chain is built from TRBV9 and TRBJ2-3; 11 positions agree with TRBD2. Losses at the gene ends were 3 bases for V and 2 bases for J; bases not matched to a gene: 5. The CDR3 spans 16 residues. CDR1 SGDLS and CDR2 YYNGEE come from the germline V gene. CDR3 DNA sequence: TGTGCCAGCAGCGCCCTGACTAGCGGGATCACAGATACGCAGTATTTT. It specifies CASSALTSGITDTQYF. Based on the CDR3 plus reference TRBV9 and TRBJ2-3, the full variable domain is DSGVTQTPKHLITATGQRVTLRCSPRSGDLSVYWYQQSLDQGLQFLIQYYNGEERAKGNILERFSAQQFPDLHSELNLSSLELGDSALYFCASSALTSGITDTQYFGPGTRLTVL.